This is a list of T cell receptor beta chains from one sample in a study of tumor-infiltrating lymphocytes in primary liver carcinoma. TCRdb called the multiplex PCR reads again in MiXCR, with one record for every CDR3 protein. The data contain 300,000 to 350,000 distinct CDR3 sequences, around three fifths of them singletons. The sample taken for sequencing was peripheral blood. The receptors here all came from a young woman with primary liver carcinoma and hepatitis B virus infection. Each CDR3 is given with its conserved first and last residue. Each record gives: CDR3 DNA, CDR3 protein, clone size, J gene, V gene, D gene. D genes are given only for firm matches. Clone size is shown for a subset of rows, as once, few, many or a class of expanded clone.

CDR3nt: TGTGCCAGCTCGCCGGCGGGACAGGGCACCTACAAGCAGTACTTC
CDR3aa: CASSPAGQGTYKQYF
abundance: once
j_gene: TRBJ2-7
v_gene: TRBV18
d_gene: TRBD1

CDR3nt: TGTGCCAGCAGCAGGACGGAGGACTATGGCTACACCTTC
CDR3aa: CASSRTEDYGYTF
abundance: NA
j_gene: TRBJ1-2
v_gene: TRBV7-9
d_gene: NA

CDR3nt: TGCGCCAGCTCCGGGACAGTGAACACCGGGGAGCTGTTTTTT
CDR3aa: CASSGTVNTGELFF
abundance: NA
j_gene: TRBJ2-2
v_gene: TRBV4-1
d_gene: TRBD1

CDR3nt: TGCAGCGTGCAACAGGGGGCTGGAGAGACCCAGTACTTC
CDR3aa: CSVQQGAGETQYF
abundance: many
j_gene: TRBJ2-5
v_gene: TRBV29-1
d_gene: TRBD1

CDR3nt: TGTGCCAGCAGTTACCAGGGTATGAACAATGAGCAGTTCTTC
CDR3aa: CASSYQGMNNEQFF
abundance: many
j_gene: TRBJ2-1
v_gene: TRBV6-5
d_gene: NA

CDR3nt: TGTGCCAACAGACTAGCGGTCCGCACAGATACGCAGTATTTT
CDR3aa: CANRLAVRTDTQYF
abundance: NA
j_gene: TRBJ2-3
v_gene: TRBV6-2/TRBV6-3
d_gene: TRBD2

CDR3nt: TGTGCCAGCAGCCCCCTAGACCCCCTGAGGGCCAATGAGCAGTTCTTC
CDR3aa: CASSPLDPLRANEQFF
abundance: many
j_gene: TRBJ2-1
v_gene: TRBV11-3
d_gene: NA

CDR3nt: TGTGCCAGCAGTTCCCAGGGGGGGTCCTACAATGAGCAGTTCTTC
CDR3aa: CASSSQGGSYNEQFF
abundance: many
j_gene: TRBJ2-1
v_gene: TRBV12-3/TRBV12-4
d_gene: NA

CDR3nt: TGTGCCAGCAGCGCTTCGGGCTCTGGGGCCAACGTCCTGACTTTC
CDR3aa: CASSASGSGANVLTF
abundance: NA
j_gene: TRBJ2-6
v_gene: TRBV6-2/TRBV6-3
d_gene: NA

CDR3nt: TGTGCCAGCAGCTTCCCTTCCTACAATGAGCAGTTCTTC
CDR3aa: CASSFPSYNEQFF
abundance: NA
j_gene: TRBJ2-1
v_gene: TRBV12-3/TRBV12-4
d_gene: NA

CDR3nt: TGTGTCAGCAGCTTAATGACAACAAACACGGGGGAGCTGTTTTTT
CDR3aa: CVSSLMTTNTGELFF
abundance: NA
j_gene: TRBJ2-2
v_gene: TRBV11-2
d_gene: NA

CDR3nt: TGTGCCAGCAGCTTAGATAACCCCCTAGCGGGAGGGATGGAGACCCAGTACTTC
CDR3aa: CASSLDNPLAGGMETQYF
abundance: NA
j_gene: TRBJ2-5
v_gene: TRBV11-2
d_gene: TRBD2

CDR3nt: TGCGCCAGCAGCCAGACAGGTTTGAACACTGAAGCTTTCTTT
CDR3aa: CASSQTGLNTEAFF
abundance: NA
j_gene: TRBJ1-1
v_gene: TRBV4-1
d_gene: NA

CDR3nt: TGTGCCACTTACAGGGACGGGGAAAAACTGTTTTTT
CDR3aa: CATYRDGEKLFF
abundance: NA
j_gene: TRBJ1-4
v_gene: TRBV28
d_gene: NA

CDR3nt: TGTGCTAGTGGTTTGGTACGTTTGGGCGGGAGGGCCGTAGTCGATGAGCAGTTCTTC
CDR3aa: CASGLVRLGGRAVVDEQFF
abundance: NA
j_gene: TRBJ2-1
v_gene: TRBV12-5
d_gene: TRBD2

CDR3nt: TGTGCCAGCAGCTTATACCGGGAAAACATCGGGGAGCTGTTTTTT
CDR3aa: CASSLYRENIGELFF
abundance: NA
j_gene: TRBJ2-2
v_gene: TRBV7-3
d_gene: NA

CDR3nt: TGTGCCAGCAGCCGAGAGCCGTATAGCGGGAGTCGGGAGACCCAGTACTTC
CDR3aa: CASSREPYSGSRETQYF
abundance: NA
j_gene: TRBJ2-5
v_gene: TRBV13
d_gene: TRBD2

CDR3nt: TGTGCCAGCAGCTTGGGTAGGGGGGTCACAGATACGCAGTATTTT
CDR3aa: CASSLGRGVTDTQYF
abundance: many
j_gene: TRBJ2-3
v_gene: TRBV11-1
d_gene: NA